Below are 31 T cell receptor beta chains sequenced from a single sample in a study of blood T cell repertoires in COVID-19. Produced via immunoSEQ multiplex PCR; TCRdb's table is partial and in-frame only. This sample carries about 180,000 clones, about 86% of them seen once, and the ten largest clones take around 8.6%. Input material: peripheral blood. The source is a man aged 50-59 years with active or convalescent COVID-19.

The chain combines TRBV10-3 with TRBJ1-2; 7 bases align to TRBD1. The CDR3 has 13 residues. The J segment lost 4 bases and the V segment lost 10 bases, leaving 9 bases of the junction unmatched. CDR1 is ENHRY and CDR2 is SYGVKD in the germline V gene. CDR3 in DNA: TGTGCCACCGGGGACAGCGGATTCTATGGCTACACCTTC. It specifies CATGDSGFYGYTF.

Turning to this clone: Mismatch with germline at one junction end may stem from a read error. The chain has TRBV4-2 and TRBJ1-1; D possibly corresponds to TRBD1 (6 bases). The CDR3 is 15 amino acids. Germline V gives CDR1 LGHNA, CDR2 YNFKEQ. The CDR3 region has the DNA TGTGCCAGCACCCAACATAGGGGGGGGGTGGCTGAAGCTTTCTTT. Amino acid sequence: CASTQHRGGVAEAFF.

This chain joins TRBV18 and TRBJ2-5, with a tentative D call TRBD2 (5 bases). Germline V gives CDR1 KGHSH, CDR2 LQKENI. The ends were cut back, 3 bases at V and 3 bases at J, with 14 bases in the middle. This CDR3 has 15 residues. CDR3: CASSPTAGLEETQYF. CDR3 nucleotide sequence: TGTGCCAGCTCACCCACGGCGGGCCTAGAAGAGACCCAGTACTTC. Filled out from reference TRBV18 and TRBJ2-5, the complete variable domain reads NAGVMQNPRHLVRRRGQEARLRCSPMKGHSHVYWYRQLPEEGLKFMVYLQKENIIDESGMPKERFSAEFPKEGPSILRIQQVVRGDSAAYFCASSPTAGLEETQYFGPGTRLLVL.

The V gene is TRBV29-1, the J gene TRBJ1-5, with unresolved D. The CDR3 has 12 residues. The germline V gene encodes CDR1 SQVTM and CDR2 ANQGSEA. Trimming took 0 bases from V and 13 from J, leaving 13 bases between them. CDR3 DNA: TGCAGCGTTGAAGATATGGCGGAGGCTCAGCATTTT. Its protein is CSVEDMAEAQHF.

The rearrangement links TRBV5-1 to TRBJ1-4; 9 bases fit TRBD1. Germline CDR1 SGHRS, CDR2 YFSETQ. V dropped 7 bases and J dropped 6; count of bases not matched to a gene: 7. This CDR3 has 14 residues. The CDR3 protein is CASHLGTGYEKLFF. Here the CDR3 DNA reads TGCGCCAGCCACCTGGGGACAGGGTATGAAAAACTGTTTTTT.

The CDR3 loop is CASSQSTGWNQPQHF. CDR3 nucleotide sequence: TGTGCCAGCAGCCAATCGACAGGCTGGAATCAGCCCCAGCATTTT. J is TRBJ1-5 and V is TRBV16; D perhaps matches TRBD1 (6 bases). V dropped 0 bases and J dropped 4 bases, with 10 bases sitting between them. This CDR3 region has 15 residues. The germline CDR1 and CDR2 sequences are KGHSY and FQNENV.

The chain has TRBV3-1 (or the pseudogene TRBV3-2) and TRBJ1-4, with D unclear. Germline V gives CDR1 LGHDT, CDR2 YNNKEL (reference sequence). The V end was cut by 8 bases, the J end by 0 bases, with 7 bases between. The CDR3 is made up of 13 amino acids. CDR3 sequence reads: CASRDATNEKLFF. The CDR3 bases are TGTGCCAGCCGGGATGCAACTAATGAAAAACTGTTTTTT.

The chain has TRBV18 and TRBJ1-2; no clear D gene. V gave up 3 bases and J gave up 1 base, with 6 bases separating them. There are 13 residues in the CDR3. The germline CDR1 and CDR2 sequences are KGHSH and LQKENI. DNA of the CDR3: TGTGCCAGCTCACCCAGTATTAACTATGGCTACACCTTC. Translating it yields CASSPSINYGYTF.

This clone was counted once. This chain connects TRBV19 to TRBJ1-5; TRBD1 agrees at 8 bases. The CDR3 runs 13 residues. V was clipped by 4 bases and J by 12 bases; unmatched bases: 8. Looked up from germline, CDR1 is LNHDA and CDR2 is SQIVND (reference sequence). CDR3 bases: TGTGCCAGTAGTACTCAGGGGGCCGAATACCAGCATTTT. The encoded protein is CASSTQGAEYQHF.

This clone was picked up a small number of times. Here the CDR3 DNA reads TGTGCCAGCAGCTTATCGAGTAGCGCCTACGAGCAGTACTTC. Translated: CASSLSSSAYEQYF. This rearrangement joins TRBV7-2 to TRBJ2-7; D might be TRBD2 (5 bases). The CDR3 sequence is 14 residues long. The V gene lost 2 bases and the J gene lost 2 bases, with 10 bases spanning the gap. The germline V gene encodes CDR1 SGHTA and CDR2 FQGNSA.

This clone was recorded only once. The rearrangement joins TRBV2 to TRBJ2-7; no firm D call. Deletions cut 4 bases from V and 3 bases from J, with 10 bases between. Germline loops: CDR1 SNHLY, CDR2 FYNNEI. The CDR3 contains 13 residues. This CDR3 reads CASSGGWIYEQYF. As DNA, the CDR3 is TGTGCCAGCAGTGGAGGTTGGATCTACGAGCAGTACTTC.

V usage is TRBV7-6 and J usage is TRBJ2-2; TRBD1 aligns across 8 bases. This CDR3 region has 15 residues. Germline CDR1 and CDR2: SGHVS and FNYEAQ. V lost 5 bases to trimming and J lost 4 bases; unmatched junction nucleotides: 6. The CDR3 is CASSQDRASTGELFF. The CDR3 bases are TGTGCCAGCAGCCAGGACAGGGCATCCACCGGGGAGCTGTTTTTT. The full variable domain, its missing parts supplied by reference TRBV7-6 and TRBJ2-2, is GAGVSQSPRYKVTKRGQDVALRCDPISGHVSLYWYRQALGQGPEFLTYFNYEAQQDKSGLPNDRFSAERPEGSISTLTIQRTEQRDSAMYRCASSQDRASTGELFFGEGSRLTVL.

This chain uses TRBV7-3 with TRBJ2-3, with D perhaps TRBD1 (5 bases). CDR3 length: 15 residues. Trimming pared 8 bases from V and 1 base from J, leaving 16 bases between. The germline CDR1 and CDR2 sequences are SGHTA and FQGTGA. Written as DNA, the CDR3 is TGTGCCAGCGGTAGTGGGCAGGGTGGCACAGATACGCAGTATTTT. Residues: CASGSGQGGTDTQYF.

This rearrangement joins TRBV10-3 to TRBJ2-7; 10 bases are a match to TRBD2. Germline lookup yields CDR1 ENHRY and CDR2 SYGVKD. The junction had 5 bases not matched to a gene; V was cut back by 4 bases and J by 2 bases. CDR3 size: 15 residues. CDR3 coding DNA: TGTGCCATCAGTGCCGGGACTAGCGATACCTACGAGCAGTACTTC. Translation gives CAISAGTSDTYEQYF.

The chain joins TRBV9 to TRBJ2-2; D gene ambiguous. CDR1 and CDR2 from the germline V gene are SGDLS and YYNGEE. Trimming removed 4 bases at V and 3 bases at J, with 16 bases between. The CDR3 has 16 residues. CDR3 sequence: CASSPRLRSDTGELFF. CDR3 nucleotide sequence: TGTGCCAGCAGCCCCCGGTTGAGGTCGGACACCGGGGAGCTGTTTTTT.

This chain links TRBV4-2 with TRBJ1-4, with 7 bases fitting TRBD1. The trim removed 0 bases at V and 8 bases at J, leaving 3 bases unmatched. CDR3 length: 14 amino acids. The V gene's germline CDR1 is LGHNA and CDR2 YNFKEQ. The CDR3 protein is CASSQETGSEKLFF. CDR3 sequence (DNA): TGTGCCAGCAGCCAAGAGACAGGGAGCGAAAAACTGTTTTTT.

Comment on this clone: At one boundary the junction diverges from the germline segment, which might be a read error. CDR3 sequence (DNA): TGTGCCAGCAGCCAAGATTTCGAGCGGCCCTTC. It codes for CASSQDFERPF. The J gene is TRBJ2-7, the V gene TRBV3-1 (or the pseudogene TRBV3-2); tentative D call: TRBD2 (5 bases). This CDR3 region has 11 residues. Germline assignment: CDR1 LGHDT and CDR2 YNNKEL (reference sequence).

This clone was seen just once. The CDR3 loop is CASGQGSNEQFF. CDR3 sequence (DNA): TGTGCCAGCGGTCAGGGGAGCAATGAGCAGTTCTTC. The V call is TRBV6-5, the J call TRBJ2-1, with a possible D match to TRBD1 (6 bases). Germline V gives CDR1 MNHEY, CDR2 SVGAGI. Trimming left V 8 bases short and J 6 bases short, with 11 bases between. CDR3 length: 12 residues.

This clone was recorded only once. This chain links TRBV7-9 with TRBJ1-2; 8 nucleotides line up with TRBD1. CDR3 length: 15 amino acids. With V trimmed by 1 base and J by 6 bases, 7 bases remained unmatched. Germline values: CDR1 SEHNR, CDR2 FQNEAQ (reference sequence). The CDR3, as DNA: TGTGCCAGCAGCTTAGAAGTTGAGACAGGGGATGGCTACACCTTC. It yields the protein CASSLEVETGDGYTF.

The chain employs TRBV11-1 and TRBJ2-5; 11 bases line up with TRBD2. CDR3 length: 14 residues. The V and J ends lost 5 bases and 5 bases, in that order; junction bases with no gene match: 4. Looked up from germline, CDR1 is SGHAT and CDR2 is FQDESV (reference sequence). The CDR3, as DNA: TGTGCCAGCAGCCCCTGGACTAGCGGGGAGACCCAGTACTTC. This translates into CASSPWTSGETQYF.

This clone turned up a few times. V usage is TRBV7-2 and J usage is TRBJ1-6; D gene unclear. V lost 10 bases and J 8 bases, leaving 18 bases between the germline ends. The CDR3 loop spans 14 amino acids. Germline CDR1 is SGHTA and CDR2 is FQGNSA. DNA of the CDR3: TGTGCCATCGAGCCGCGGGGTCGAGATTCACCCCTCCACTTT. Translated, it gives CAIEPRGRDSPLHF. The full variable domain, completed using reference TRBV7-2 and TRBJ1-6, is GAGVSQSPSNKVTEKGKDVELRCDPISGHTALYWYRQSLGQGLEFLIYFQGNSAPDKSGLPSDRFSAERTGGSVSTLTIQRTQQEDSAVYLCAIEPRGRDSPLHFGNGTRLTVT.

The J gene is TRBJ2-5, the V gene TRBV24-1; weak D call: TRBD2 (6 bases). CDR1 is KGHDR, CDR2 SFDVKD, per germline. Between the trimmed V and J ends, which lost 3 bases and 3 bases, there was a span of 13 bases. The CDR3 totals 15 residues. The CDR3 here is CATSDPGTAKETQYF. For the CDR3, the DNA is TGTGCCACCAGTGATCCCGGGACTGCCAAAGAGACCCAGTACTTC.

The V call is TRBV18, the J call TRBJ1-4; maybe TRBD1 (5 bases). CDR1 and CDR2 (germline): KGHSH, LQKENI. The CDR3 consists of 16 residues. Deletions cut 1 base from V and 4 bases from J, with 13 bases between. The CDR3 loop reads CASSPRTTVYNEKLFF. The CDR3 DNA reads as TGTGCCAGCTCACCACGGACGACAGTGTATAATGAAAAACTGTTTTTT.

The chain has TRBV5-1 and TRBJ1-1; 8 bases are a match to TRBD1. Germline values: CDR1 SGHRS, CDR2 YFSETQ. V shed 3 bases and J 1 base; nucleotides not matched to a gene: 2. This CDR3 has 14 residues. The CDR3 protein is CASSSGQGNTEAFF. The CDR3 DNA sequence: TGCGCCAGCAGCTCCGGACAGGGGAACACTGAAGCTTTCTTT.

For this clone: An end of the junction does not agree with germline; a read error may underlie this. V gene TRBV6-5 combines with J gene TRBJ1-1; D call uncertain. Germline values: CDR1 MNHEY, CDR2 SVGAGI. The CDR3 totals 15 residues. CDR3 amino acids: CATSWERARVTEAFF. The DNA of the CDR3 is TGTGCCACCAGTTGGGAAAGGGCGAGGGTCACTGAAGCTTTCTTT.

This clone was found once. The chain combines TRBV14 with TRBJ2-5; 7 bases map to TRBD1. The CDR3 spans 19 residues. With V trimmed by 0 bases and J by 4 bases, 17 bases remained unmatched. Germline loops: CDR1 SGHDN, CDR2 FVKESK. The CDR3 sequence is CASSQERGWDSPRAETQYF. The DNA for the CDR3 is TGTGCCAGCAGCCAAGAGAGAGGGTGGGACAGTCCCCGCGCAGAGACCCAGTACTTC.

The rearrangement links TRBV28 to TRBJ1-1; D gene uncertain. The germline gives CDR1 MDHEN, CDR2 SYDVKM. The germline V and J ends were trimmed by 3 bases and 4 bases, with 3 bases remaining between them. The CDR3 runs 11 residues. CDR3 amino acids: CASSFRTEAFF. For the CDR3, the DNA is TGTGCCAGCAGTTTTCGCACTGAAGCTTTCTTT.

The chain employs TRBV28 and TRBJ1-5, with D perhaps TRBD1 (5 bases). CDR1 and CDR2 from the germline V gene are MDHEN and SYDVKM. This CDR3 region has 14 residues. The V end lost 6 bases, the J end lost 3 bases, and 12 bases lay between the germline ends. The CDR3 sequence is CASRPGESNQPQHF. CDR3 bases: TGTGCCAGCAGACCGGGGGAATCCAATCAGCCCCAGCATTTT.

The chain carries TRBV28 and TRBJ1-4; 9 bases align to TRBD1. The CDR3 is 15 amino acids. Germline CDR1 and CDR2: MDHEN and SYDVKM. The junction had 1 base not matched to a gene; V was cut back by 4 bases and J by 1 base. This chain's CDR3 is CASSYRGLTNEKLFF. The DNA for the CDR3 is TGTGCCAGCAGTTACAGGGGGCTAACTAATGAAAAACTGTTTTTT.

CDR3 sequence: CASSLNVGTKYPASYEQYF. In DNA form, the CDR3 reads TGTGCCAGCAGCTTAAATGTTGGGACAAAGTACCCTGCCTCTTACGAGCAGTACTTC. J is TRBJ2-7 and V is TRBV7-3; D might be TRBD1 (6 bases). Germline V CDR1 and CDR2: SGHTA, FQGTGA. This CDR3 has 19 amino acids. V was trimmed by 1 base and J by 4 bases, leaving 26 bases between them.

The chain links TRBV28 to TRBJ1-4; 9 positions match TRBD1. The V segment lost 5 bases and the J segment 2 bases; nucleotides outside the gene matches: 6. The CDR3 has 16 amino acids. Germline V lookup: CDR1 MDHEN, CDR2 SYDVKM. This chain's CDR3 is CASSGQGRSTNEKLFF. The DNA of the CDR3 is TGTGCCAGCAGTGGACAGGGGAGGTCCACTAATGAAAAACTGTTTTTT.